The 18 T cell receptor beta chains presented below share a single source sample, sequenced in a study of control samples from healthy donors and cancer patients. Produced via immunoSEQ multiplex PCR; TCRdb's table is partial and in-frame only. The listing records about 190,000 clones. Material: blood. These receptors all come from a woman in her twenties or thirties in good health.

This sequence joins TRBV27 and TRBJ1-5; 7 bases are a match to TRBD1. V shed 3 bases and J 1 base; nucleotides not matched to a gene: 3. The CDR3 sequence is 15 residues long. CDR1 MNHEY and CDR2 SMNVEV come from the germline V gene (reference sequence). CDR3 loop: CASSFRQGSNQPQHF. CDR3 nucleotides: TGTGCCAGCAGTTTTAGACAGGGAAGCAATCAGCCCCAGCATTTT.

The V and J genes are TRBV10-1 and TRBJ1-5; the D is unclear. Germline V gives CDR1 WNHNN, CDR2 SYGVQD (reference sequence). This CDR3 is built from 16 residues. V was shortened by 0 bases and J by 1 base, with 10 bases between the two germline ends. The CDR3 reads CASSESSGRSNQPQHF. In nucleotides, the CDR3 is TGCGCCAGCAGTGAGTCGTCCGGGCGAAGCAATCAGCCCCAGCATTTT.

Note on this clone: This sample also contains other DNA sequences that code for the same CDR3. The rearrangement uses TRBV7-2 and TRBJ1-1; D may be TRBD1 (5 bases). Trimming removed 3 bases from V and 1 base from J, with 6 bases in between. The CDR3 sequence is 13 residues long. The germline CDR1 and CDR2 sequences are SGHTA and FQGNSA. CDR3 region: CASSLGQNTEAFF. The DNA for the CDR3 is TGTGCCAGCAGCTTGGGGCAGAACACTGAAGCTTTCTTT.

V and J are TRBV19 and TRBJ1-1; the match to TRBD1 covers 9 bases. CDR1 is LNHDA, CDR2 SQIVND, per germline (reference sequence). The CDR3 loop spans 16 amino acids. V gave up 5 bases and J gave up 4 bases; unmatched junction bases: 11. CDR3 amino acids: CASSLGDRGYGTEAFF. CDR3 sequence (DNA): TGTGCCAGTAGTTTGGGTGACAGGGGGTACGGCACTGAAGCTTTCTTT.

The V gene is TRBV20-1, the J gene TRBJ2-1, with D perhaps TRBD1 (6 bases). V lost 6 bases to trimming and J lost 1 base, with 13 bases between them. Germline loops: CDR1 DFQATT, CDR2 SNEGSKA (reference sequence). CDR3 size: 14 residues. The CDR3 protein is CSASETGSYNEQFF. As DNA, the CDR3 is TGCAGTGCCAGTGAGACAGGATCCTACAATGAGCAGTTCTTC.

The gene calls are TRBV4-3 and TRBJ1-2; D might be TRBD1 (6 bases). Germline CDR1 LGHNA, CDR2 YSLEER. V was clipped by 0 bases and J by 3 bases, with 11 bases between them. The CDR3 spans 15 residues. CDR3 DNA sequence: TGCGCCAGCAGCCAAGACGAGGGGGGTCACTATGGCTACACCTTC. It codes for CASSQDEGGHYGYTF.

In DNA, the CDR3 is TGCGCCAGCAGCCTCCGGTTATTGAACACTGAAGCTTTCTTT. Its translation is CASSLRLLNTEAFF. The V gene is TRBV5-1, the J gene TRBJ1-1; D call uncertain. CDR3 size: 14 residues. The germline V gene has CDR1 SGHRS and CDR2 YFSETQ. Between the trimmed V and J ends, which lost 4 bases and 0 bases, there was a span of 10 bases.

The gene calls are TRBV24-1 and TRBJ1-2; tentative D call: TRBD1 (5 bases). V gave up 4 bases and J gave up 6 bases, with 8 bases separating them. Germline V gives CDR1 KGHDR, CDR2 SFDVKD. This CDR3 region has 12 residues. In nucleotides, the CDR3 is TGTGCCACCAGTGACGAGGGGAATGGCTACACCTTC. Its protein product is CATSDEGNGYTF.

The chain is built from TRBV30 and TRBJ1-4, with unresolved D. Trimming took 5 bases from V and 0 from J, leaving 10 bases between them. From germline, CDR1 is GTSNPN and CDR2 SVGIG (reference sequence). The CDR3 has 14 amino acids. The CDR3 DNA reads as TGTGCCTGGGACCGGGATGCAACTAATGAAAAACTGTTTTTT. This sequence encodes CAWDRDATNEKLFF.

The chain uses TRBV12-3 or TRBV12-4 and TRBJ2-1; D ambiguous. The CDR3 sequence is 11 residues long. Trimming left V 3 bases short and J 9 bases short, with 6 bases between. The CDR3 bases are TGTGCCAGCAGTTTGTTAGGTGAGCAGTTCTTC. It specifies CASSLLGEQFF.

The chain has TRBV11-2 and TRBJ1-1, with no clear D. The CDR3 is 15 residues long. Germline loops: CDR1 SGHAT, CDR2 FQNNGV. The V gene lost 1 base and the J gene lost 3 bases, with 12 bases spanning the gap. The CDR3 is CASSLAAPPDTEAFF. CDR3 DNA sequence: TGTGCCAGCAGCTTAGCTGCCCCTCCGGACACTGAAGCTTTCTTT. The full variable domain, its missing parts supplied by reference TRBV11-2 and TRBJ1-1, is EAGVAQSPRYKIIEKRQSVAFWCNPISGHATLYWYQQILGQGPKLLIQFQNNGVVDDSQLPKDRFSAERLKGVDSTLKIQPAKLEDSAVYLCASSLAAPPDTEAFFGQGTRLTVV.

The chain joins TRBV5-8 to TRBJ2-6, with D perhaps TRBD1 (6 bases). The germline CDR1 and CDR2 sequences are SGHTS and YDEGEE. V was trimmed by 4 bases and J by 8 bases, leaving 16 bases between them. This CDR3 has 15 amino acids. Written as DNA, the CDR3 is TGTGCCAGCAGCCTCCGACAGGCGGAATCCAACGTCCTGACTTTC. Translated: CASSLRQAESNVLTF.

The rearrangement joins TRBV7-2 to TRBJ2-1; D call uncertain. Per the germline V gene, CDR1 is SGHTA and CDR2 is FQGNSA. The CDR3 spans 16 residues. V shed 5 bases and J shed 1 base, with 15 bases lying between them. The DNA for the CDR3 is TGTGCCAGCAGCCCGCGGCCAGTCGGTTCCTACAATGAGCAGTTCTTC. Translated: CASSPRPVGSYNEQFF.

The rearrangement links TRBV28 to TRBJ1-5, with D possibly matching TRBD1 (5 bases). The CDR3 runs to 14 residues. Trimming left V 6 bases short and J 9 bases short, with 18 bases between. The germline V gene has CDR1 MDHEN and CDR2 SYDVKM. The CDR3 DNA sequence: TGTGCCAGCAGGGAAGCGTCAGCCGGGGGGCCCCAGCATTTT. It specifies CASREASAGGPQHF. The whole variable domain, filled in from reference TRBV28 and TRBJ1-5, reads DVKVTQSSRYLVKRTGEKVFLECVQDMDHENMFWYRQDPGLGLRLIYFSYDVKMKEKGDIPEGYSVSREKKERFSLILESASTNQTSMYLCASREASAGGPQHFGDGTRLSIL.

This chain links TRBV5-1 with TRBJ1-5; perhaps TRBD1 as D (6 bases). Germline-derived CDR1 and CDR2 are SGHRS and YFSETQ. The CDR3 has 14 amino acids. Trimming removed 5 bases from V and 2 bases from J, with 11 bases in between. The DNA for the CDR3 is TGCGCCAGCAGTTCAGGGGATGGCAATCAGCCCCAGCATTTT. The encoded protein is CASSSGDGNQPQHF.

This chain links TRBV7-3 with TRBJ2-1, with D possibly matching TRBD1 (6 bases). The CDR3 has 13 residues. Germline V CDR1 and CDR2: SGHTA, FQGTGA. V lost 5 bases and J 9 bases, leaving 14 bases between the germline ends. CDR3 sequence: CASSLQDSSEQFF. The DNA of the CDR3 is TGTGCCAGCAGCCTACAGGACAGTAGTGAGCAGTTCTTC.

The rearrangement uses TRBV24-1 and TRBJ2-4, with D tentatively TRBD1 (6 bases). CDR3 length equals 13 residues. V was cut by 6 bases and J by 5 bases, with 10 bases left in between. The germline gives CDR1 KGHDR, CDR2 SFDVKD. CDR3 residues: CATSRSGENIQYF. The CDR3 region has the DNA TGTGCCACCAGTCGTTCAGGGGAAAACATTCAGTACTTC.

This rearrangement joins TRBV3-1 (or the pseudogene TRBV3-2) to TRBJ1-4; maybe TRBD1 (6 bases). Trimming pared 5 bases from V and 8 bases from J, leaving 18 bases between. The CDR3 contains 15 residues. The V gene's germline CDR1 is LGHDT and CDR2 YNNKEL (reference sequence). The CDR3 sequence is CASSSRRGAREKLFF. In DNA, the CDR3 is TGTGCCAGCAGCTCGCGTCGGGGGGCCAGGGAAAAACTGTTTTTT.